This T cell receptor beta chain derives from a study of graft-versus-host responses after intestinal transplantation. About the study: Recipients got multivisceral, liver-intestinal, or isolated intestinal transplants. The recipients all started with anti-thymocyte globulin induction and then took tacrolimus and steroids for 3 to 4 years.

The germline CDR1 and CDR2 sequences are LNHNV and YYDKDF (reference sequence). V was clipped by 3 bases and J by 1 base; unmatched bases: 6. The CDR3 length is 15 residues. Whole-study results and caveats: Recipient marrow showed GvH clones, some seen first in ileum or blood.

This clone was counted between two and nine times. The antigen remains unidentified. Measured with immunoSEQ multiplex PCR; TCRdb has only the in-frame clones, and not every one. The sample includes 130,000 or so clones, over 85% of them seen just once. The chain couples TRBV15 to TRBJ2-7; TRBD1 agrees at 7 bases. The sample here was unstimulated CD4+ T cells sorted from spleen or lymph node cells, taken before intestinal transplant. The sequence was collected from a human donor who received an intestinal transplant. CDR3 nucleotide sequence: TGTGCCACCAGCAGGCTCCACAGGGGATCCTACGAGCAGTACTTC. It yields the protein CATSRLHRGSYEQYF.